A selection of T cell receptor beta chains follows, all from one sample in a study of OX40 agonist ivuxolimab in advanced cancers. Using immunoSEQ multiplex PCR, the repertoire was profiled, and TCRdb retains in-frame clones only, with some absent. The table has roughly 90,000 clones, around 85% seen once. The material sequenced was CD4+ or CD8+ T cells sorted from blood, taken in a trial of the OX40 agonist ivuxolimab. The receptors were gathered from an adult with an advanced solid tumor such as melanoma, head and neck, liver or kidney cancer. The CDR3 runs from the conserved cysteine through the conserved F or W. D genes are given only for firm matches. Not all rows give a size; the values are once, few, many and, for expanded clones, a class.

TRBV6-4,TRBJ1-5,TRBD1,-,TGTGCCAGCAGCCCCGACAGGGACCGTCAGCCCCAGCATTTT,CASSPDRDRQPQHF
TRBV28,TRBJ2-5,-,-,TGTGCCAGCAGTCGAGTGACCGCTGCAGAGACCCAGTACTTC,CASSRVTAAETQYF
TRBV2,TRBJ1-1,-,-,TGTGCCAGCAGTGAAGGGCGTAACACTGAAGCTTTCTTT,CASSEGRNTEAFF
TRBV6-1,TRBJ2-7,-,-,TGTGCCAGCAGTGCCGGGCTGGGCTACGAGCAGTACTTC,CASSAGLGYEQYF
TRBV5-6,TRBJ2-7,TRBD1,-,TGTGCCAGCAGCATCGGACAGGGGAGAGGCTACGAGCAGTACTTC,CASSIGQGRGYEQYF
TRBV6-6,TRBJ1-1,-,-,TGTGCCAGCAGGGATCCTGCGAACACTGAAGCTTTCTTT,CASRDPANTEAFF
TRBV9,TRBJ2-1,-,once,TGTGCCAGCAGCCCCAGCTGGAATAGGGTCGGTGAGCAGTTCTTC,CASSPSWNRVGEQFF
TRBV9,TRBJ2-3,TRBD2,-,TGTGCCAGCAGTGGACTAGCGCTTCGCACAGATACGCAGTATTTT,CASSGLALRTDTQYF
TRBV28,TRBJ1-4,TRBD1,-,TGTGCCAGCAGAACAGGGGGTGAAAAACTGTTTTTT,CASRTGGEKLFF
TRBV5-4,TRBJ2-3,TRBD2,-,TGTGCCAGCAGCTCTCGACTAGCGGGAGGCAGCACAGATACGCAGTATTTT,CASSSRLAGGSTDTQYF
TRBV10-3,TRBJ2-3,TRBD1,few,TGTGCCGTACAGGGGGCTAGCACAGATACGCAGTATTTT,CAVQGASTDTQYF
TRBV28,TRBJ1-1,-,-,TGTGCCAGCAGTTCCCAGATTTGGGTTGGCACTGAAGCTTTCTTT,CASSSQIWVGTEAFF
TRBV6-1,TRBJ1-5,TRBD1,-,TGTGCCAGCAGTGGGGGGGACAGTGTACGTTTTGGGCCCCAGCATTTT,CASSGGDSVRFGPQHF
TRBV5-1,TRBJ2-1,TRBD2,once,TGCGCCAGCTGGCGGGGCGGGGGAGACTTAAATGAGCAGTTCTTC,CASWRGGGDLNEQFF
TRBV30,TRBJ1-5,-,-,TGTGCCTTCTCCGGGACAAACGTAAATCAGCCCCAGCATTTT,CAFSGTNVNQPQHF
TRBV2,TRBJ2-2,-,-,TGTGCCAGCACTCTGGAGGGGTCCGGGGAGCTGTTTTTT,CASTLEGSGELFF
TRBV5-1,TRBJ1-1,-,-,TGCGCCAGCACCCCGGGGGTGAACACTGAAGCTTTCTTT,CASTPGVNTEAFF
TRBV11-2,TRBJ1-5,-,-,TGTGCCAGCAGCTTAGGGAATAGCAATCAGCCCCAGCATTTT,CASSLGNSNQPQHF
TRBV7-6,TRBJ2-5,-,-,TGTGCCAGCAGTCGCGACCCAGCCCTAGAGACCCAGTACTTC,CASSRDPALETQYF
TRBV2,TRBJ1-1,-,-,TGTGCCAGCAGTGATTCCCGAGACACTGAAGCTTTCTTT,CASSDSRDTEAFF
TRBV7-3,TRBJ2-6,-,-,TGTGCCAGCAGCTTATCGGACACCTCTGGGGCCAACGTCCTGACTTTC,CASSLSDTSGANVLTF
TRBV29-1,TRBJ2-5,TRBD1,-,TGCAGCGTTGAAGCGTTGTTTCCTAGGACAGGGGGGGAGACCCAGTACTTC,CSVEALFPRTGGETQYF
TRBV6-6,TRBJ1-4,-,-,TGTGCCAGCAGAATGGGGGGTATGGGTGAAAAACTGTTTTTT,CASRMGGMGEKLFF
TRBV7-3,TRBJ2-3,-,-,TGTGCCAGCAGCTTAAGTACTAGCCAAGATACGCAGTATTTT,CASSLSTSQDTQYF
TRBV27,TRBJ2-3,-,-,TGTGCCAGCAGTTTGTCCCTGGACAAATTCATCACAGATACGCAGTATTTT,CASSLSLDKFITDTQYF
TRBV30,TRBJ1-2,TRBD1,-,TGTGCCTGGAGTGGGGACAGGTCTGGCTATGGCTACACCTTC,CAWSGDRSGYGYTF
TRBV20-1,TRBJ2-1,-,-,TGCAGTGCTCCCTCCGGGACAGAGCAGTTCTTC,CSAPSGTEQFF
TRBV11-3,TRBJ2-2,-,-,TGTGCCAGCAGCGGCCCGGGAAGAGGGAGCACCGGGGAGCTGTTTTTT,CASSGPGRGSTGELFF
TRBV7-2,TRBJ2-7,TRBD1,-,TGTGCCAGCAGCTCACAGGGGGAAGGCTACTACGAGCAGTACTTC,CASSSQGEGYYEQYF
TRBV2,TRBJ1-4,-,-,TGTGCCACCTCCCTTCTCGCAACTAATGAAAAACTGTTTTTT,CATSLLATNEKLFF
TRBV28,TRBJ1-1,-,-,TGTGCCAGCAGTCTGAGACAGAGGCAAGCTTTCTTT,CASSLRQRQAFF